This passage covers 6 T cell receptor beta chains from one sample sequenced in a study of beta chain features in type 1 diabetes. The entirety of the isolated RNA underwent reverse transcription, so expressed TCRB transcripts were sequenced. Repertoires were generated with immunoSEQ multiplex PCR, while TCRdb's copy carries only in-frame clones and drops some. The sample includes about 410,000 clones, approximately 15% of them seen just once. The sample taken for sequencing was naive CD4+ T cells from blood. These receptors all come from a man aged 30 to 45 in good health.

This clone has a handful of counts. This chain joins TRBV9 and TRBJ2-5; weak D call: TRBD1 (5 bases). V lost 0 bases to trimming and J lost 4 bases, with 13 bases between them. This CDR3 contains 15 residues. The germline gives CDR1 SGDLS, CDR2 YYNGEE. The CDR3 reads CASSVGVQGSETQYF. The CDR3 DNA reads TGTGCCAGCAGCGTAGGAGTTCAGGGATCAGAGACCCAGTACTTC. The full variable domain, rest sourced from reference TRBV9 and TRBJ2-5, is DSGVTQTPKHLITATGQRVTLRCSPRSGDLSVYWYQQSLDQGLQFLIQYYNGEERAKGNILERFSAQQFPDLHSELNLSSLELGDSALYFCASSVGVQGSETQYFGPGTRLLVL.

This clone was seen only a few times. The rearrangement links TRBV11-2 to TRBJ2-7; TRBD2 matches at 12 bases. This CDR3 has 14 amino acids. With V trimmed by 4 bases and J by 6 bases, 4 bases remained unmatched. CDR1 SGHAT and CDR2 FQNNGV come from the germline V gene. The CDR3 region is CASSSLAGGLEQYF. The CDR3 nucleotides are TGTGCCAGCAGCTCCCTAGCGGGGGGGCTCGAGCAGTACTTC. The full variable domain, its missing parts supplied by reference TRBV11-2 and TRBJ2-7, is EAGVAQSPRYKIIEKRQSVAFWCNPISGHATLYWYQQILGQGPKLLIQFQNNGVVDDSQLPKDRFSAERLKGVDSTLKIQPAKLEDSAVYLCASSSLAGGLEQYFGPGTRLTVT.

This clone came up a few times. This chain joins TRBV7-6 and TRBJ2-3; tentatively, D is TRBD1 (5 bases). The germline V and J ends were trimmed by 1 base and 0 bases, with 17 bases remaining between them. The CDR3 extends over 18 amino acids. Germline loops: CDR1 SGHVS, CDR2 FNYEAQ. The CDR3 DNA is TGTGCCAGCAGCTTAGGGAATGGGGCAAGCCATAGCACAGATACGCAGTATTTT. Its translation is CASSLGNGASHSTDTQYF. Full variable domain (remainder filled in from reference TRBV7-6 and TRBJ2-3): GAGVSQSPRYKVTKRGQDVALRCDPISGHVSLYWYRQALGQGPEFLTYFNYEAQQDKSGLPNDRFSAERPEGSISTLTIQRTEQRDSAMYRCASSLGNGASHSTDTQYFGPGTRLTVL.

As DNA, the CDR3 is TGCGCCAGCAGCCAAAGAGTCTACACCGGGGAGCTGTTTTTT. Amino acids: CASSQRVYTGELFF. This chain links TRBV4-3 with TRBJ2-2; no definite D call. The CDR3 has 14 residues. Germline assignment: CDR1 LGHNA and CDR2 YSLEER. Between the trimmed V and J ends, which lost 2 bases and 3 bases, there was a span of 7 bases.

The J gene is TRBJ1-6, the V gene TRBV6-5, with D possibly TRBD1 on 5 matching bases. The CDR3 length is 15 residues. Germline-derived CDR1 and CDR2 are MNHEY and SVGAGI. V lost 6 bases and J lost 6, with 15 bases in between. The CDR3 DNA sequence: TGTGCCAGCAGCCCCGGGCTGGGGACTAATTCACCCCTCCACTTT. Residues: CASSPGLGTNSPLHF.

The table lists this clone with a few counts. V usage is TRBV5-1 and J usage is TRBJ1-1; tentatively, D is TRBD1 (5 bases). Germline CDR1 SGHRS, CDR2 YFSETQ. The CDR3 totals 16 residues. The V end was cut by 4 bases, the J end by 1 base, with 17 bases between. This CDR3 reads CASSPGRGAGNTEAFF. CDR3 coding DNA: TGCGCCAGCAGCCCCGGCCGCGGGGCTGGGAACACTGAAGCTTTCTTT.